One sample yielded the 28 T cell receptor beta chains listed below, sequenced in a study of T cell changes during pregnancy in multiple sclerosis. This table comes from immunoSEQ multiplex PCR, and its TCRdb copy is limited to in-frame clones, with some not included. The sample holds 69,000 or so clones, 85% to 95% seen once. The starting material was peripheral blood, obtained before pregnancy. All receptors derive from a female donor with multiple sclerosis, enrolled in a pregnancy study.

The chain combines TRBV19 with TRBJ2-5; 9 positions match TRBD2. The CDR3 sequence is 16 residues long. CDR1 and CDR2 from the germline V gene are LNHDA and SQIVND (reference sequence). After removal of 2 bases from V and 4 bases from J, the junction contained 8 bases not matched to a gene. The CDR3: CASSISLAGVRETQYF. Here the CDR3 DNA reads TGTGCCAGTAGTATAAGTTTAGCGGGAGTACGAGAGACCCAGTACTTC.

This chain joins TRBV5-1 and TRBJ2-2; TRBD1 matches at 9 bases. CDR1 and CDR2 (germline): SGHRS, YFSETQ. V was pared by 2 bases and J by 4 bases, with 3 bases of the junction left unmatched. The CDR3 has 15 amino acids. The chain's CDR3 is CASSLDRGGTGELFF. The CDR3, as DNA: TGCGCCAGCAGCTTAGACAGGGGGGGCACCGGGGAGCTGTTTTTT.

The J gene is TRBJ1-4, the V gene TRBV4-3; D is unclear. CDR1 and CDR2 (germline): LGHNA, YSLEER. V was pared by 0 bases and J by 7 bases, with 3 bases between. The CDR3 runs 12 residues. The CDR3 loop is CASSQDSEKLFF. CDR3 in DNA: TGCGCCAGCAGCCAAGACTCTGAAAAACTGTTTTTT.

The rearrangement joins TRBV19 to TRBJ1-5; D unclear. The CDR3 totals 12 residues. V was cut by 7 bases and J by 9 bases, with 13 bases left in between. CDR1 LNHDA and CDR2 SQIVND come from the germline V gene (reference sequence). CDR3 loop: CASTDSSGPQHF. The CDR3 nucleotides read TGTGCCAGTACGGACTCCTCGGGGCCCCAGCATTTT.

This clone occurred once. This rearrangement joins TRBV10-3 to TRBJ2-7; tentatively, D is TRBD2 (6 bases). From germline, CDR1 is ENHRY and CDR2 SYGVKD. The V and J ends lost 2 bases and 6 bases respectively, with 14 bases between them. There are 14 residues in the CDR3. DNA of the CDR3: TGTGCCATCAGTGAGAACGGGAGAGGGGCCGAGCAGTACTTC. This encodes CAISENGRGAEQYF.

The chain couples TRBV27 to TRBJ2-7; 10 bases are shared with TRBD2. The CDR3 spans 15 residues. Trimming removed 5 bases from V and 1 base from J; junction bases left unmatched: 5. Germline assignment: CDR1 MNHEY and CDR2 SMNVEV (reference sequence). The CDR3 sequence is CASSGRLAGSYEQYF. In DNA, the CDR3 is TGTGCCAGCAGTGGTCGACTAGCGGGTTCCTACGAGCAGTACTTC.

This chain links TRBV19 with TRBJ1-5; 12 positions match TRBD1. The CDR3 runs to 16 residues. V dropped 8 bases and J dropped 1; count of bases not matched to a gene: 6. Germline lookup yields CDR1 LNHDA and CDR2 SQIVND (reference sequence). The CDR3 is CASCWGQGASNQPQHF. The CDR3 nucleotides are TGTGCCAGTTGCTGGGGACAGGGGGCGAGCAATCAGCCCCAGCATTTT.

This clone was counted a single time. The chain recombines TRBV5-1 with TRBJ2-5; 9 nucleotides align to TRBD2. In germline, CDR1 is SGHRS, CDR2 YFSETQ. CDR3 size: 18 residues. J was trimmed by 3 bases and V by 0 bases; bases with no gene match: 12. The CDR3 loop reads CASSLALSSGTNKETQYF. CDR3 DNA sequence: TGCGCCAGCAGCTTGGCCTTGTCTAGCGGGACGAATAAAGAGACCCAGTACTTC.

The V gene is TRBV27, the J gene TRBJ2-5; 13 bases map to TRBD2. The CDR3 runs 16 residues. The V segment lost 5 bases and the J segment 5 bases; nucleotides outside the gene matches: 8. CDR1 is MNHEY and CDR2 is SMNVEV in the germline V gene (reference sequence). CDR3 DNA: TGTGCCAGCAGTCCCCGGACTAGCGGGAGAGCGGAGACCCAGTACTTC. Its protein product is CASSPRTSGRAETQYF.

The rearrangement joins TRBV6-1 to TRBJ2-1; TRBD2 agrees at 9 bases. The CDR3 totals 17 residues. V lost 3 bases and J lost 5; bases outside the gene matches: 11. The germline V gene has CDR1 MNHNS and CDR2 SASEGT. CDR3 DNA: TGTGCCAGCAGTGATCGCGCAATAGCGGGAGCGAACAATGAGCAGTTCTTC. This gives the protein CASSDRAIAGANNEQFF.

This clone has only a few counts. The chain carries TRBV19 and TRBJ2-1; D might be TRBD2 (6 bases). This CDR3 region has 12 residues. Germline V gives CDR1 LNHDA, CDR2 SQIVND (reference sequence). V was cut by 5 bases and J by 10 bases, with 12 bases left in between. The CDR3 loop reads CASSFQGGEQFF. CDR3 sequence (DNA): TGTGCCAGTAGTTTTCAGGGAGGCGAGCAGTTCTTC.

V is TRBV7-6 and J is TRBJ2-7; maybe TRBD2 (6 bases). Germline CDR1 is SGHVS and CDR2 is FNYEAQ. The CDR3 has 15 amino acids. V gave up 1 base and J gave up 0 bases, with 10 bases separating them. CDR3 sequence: CASSLGAGYSYEQYF. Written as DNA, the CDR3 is TGTGCCAGCAGCTTAGGTGCGGGATACTCCTACGAGCAGTACTTC.

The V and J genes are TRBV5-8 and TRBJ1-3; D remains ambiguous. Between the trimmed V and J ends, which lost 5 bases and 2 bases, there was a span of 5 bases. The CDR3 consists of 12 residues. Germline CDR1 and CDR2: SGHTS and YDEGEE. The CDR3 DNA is TGTGCCAGCAGGCGGGCTGGAAACACCATATATTTT. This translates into CASRRAGNTIYF.

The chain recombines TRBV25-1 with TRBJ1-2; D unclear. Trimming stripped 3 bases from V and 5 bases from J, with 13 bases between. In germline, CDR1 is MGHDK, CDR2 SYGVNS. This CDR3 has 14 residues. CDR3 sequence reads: CASSEEWSPYGYTF. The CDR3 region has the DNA TGTGCCAGCAGTGAGGAGTGGTCCCCTTATGGCTACACCTTC.

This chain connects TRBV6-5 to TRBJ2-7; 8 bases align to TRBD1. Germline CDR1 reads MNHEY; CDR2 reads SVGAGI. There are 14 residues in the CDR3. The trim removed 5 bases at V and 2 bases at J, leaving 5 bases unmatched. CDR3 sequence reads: CASSRQGHTYEQYF. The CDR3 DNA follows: TGTGCCAGCAGTCGACAGGGGCACACCTACGAGCAGTACTTC.

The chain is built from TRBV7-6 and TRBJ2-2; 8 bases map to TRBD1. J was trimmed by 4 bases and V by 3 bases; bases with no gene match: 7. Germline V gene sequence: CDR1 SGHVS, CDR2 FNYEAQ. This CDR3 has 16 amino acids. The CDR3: CASSFTSGGGTGELFF. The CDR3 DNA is TGTGCCAGCAGCTTTACTTCAGGGGGCGGCACCGGGGAGCTGTTTTTT.

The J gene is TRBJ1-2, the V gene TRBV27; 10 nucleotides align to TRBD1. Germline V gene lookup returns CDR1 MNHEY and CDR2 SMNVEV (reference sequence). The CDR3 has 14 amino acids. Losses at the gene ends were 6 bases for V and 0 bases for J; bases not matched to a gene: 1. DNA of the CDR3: TGTGCCAGCAGGACAGGGGGCCCTAACTATGGCTACACCTTC. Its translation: CASRTGGPNYGYTF.

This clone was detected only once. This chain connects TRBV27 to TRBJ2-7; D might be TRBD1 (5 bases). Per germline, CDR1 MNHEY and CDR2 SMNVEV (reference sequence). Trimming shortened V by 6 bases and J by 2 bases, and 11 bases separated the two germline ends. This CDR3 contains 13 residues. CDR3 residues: CASRQDLTYEQYF. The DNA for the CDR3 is TGTGCCAGCAGACAGGACCTAACCTACGAGCAGTACTTC.

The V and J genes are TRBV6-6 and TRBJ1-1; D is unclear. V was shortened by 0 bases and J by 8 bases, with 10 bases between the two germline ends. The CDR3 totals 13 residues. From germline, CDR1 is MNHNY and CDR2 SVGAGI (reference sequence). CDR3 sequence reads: CASSYSQVVEAFF. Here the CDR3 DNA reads TGTGCCAGCAGTTACTCGCAGGTCGTCGAAGCTTTCTTT.

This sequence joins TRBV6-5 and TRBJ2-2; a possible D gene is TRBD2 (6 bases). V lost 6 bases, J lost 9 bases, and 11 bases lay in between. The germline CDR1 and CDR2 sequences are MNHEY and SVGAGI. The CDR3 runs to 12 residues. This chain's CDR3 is CASRGTPRELFF. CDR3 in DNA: TGTGCCAGCAGGGGGACTCCGAGGGAGCTGTTTTTT.

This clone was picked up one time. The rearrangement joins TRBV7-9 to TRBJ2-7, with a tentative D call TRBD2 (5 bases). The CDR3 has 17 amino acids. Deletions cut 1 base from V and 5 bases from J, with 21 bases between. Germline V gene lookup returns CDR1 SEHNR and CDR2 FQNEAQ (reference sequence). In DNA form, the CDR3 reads TGTGCCAGCAGCTTAGGACCCCCAGCGGTCAGAAGGGACGAGCAGTACTTC. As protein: CASSLGPPAVRRDEQYF.

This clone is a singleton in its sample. The CDR3 sequence: CASKGSAYGYTF. As DNA, the CDR3 is TGTGCCAGTAAAGGCAGCGCATATGGCTACACCTTC. This chain connects TRBV19 to TRBJ1-2; D ambiguous. Per the germline V gene, CDR1 is LNHDA and CDR2 is SQIVND (reference sequence). Trimming removed 7 bases from V and 5 bases from J, with 11 bases in between. The CDR3 is 12 amino acids.

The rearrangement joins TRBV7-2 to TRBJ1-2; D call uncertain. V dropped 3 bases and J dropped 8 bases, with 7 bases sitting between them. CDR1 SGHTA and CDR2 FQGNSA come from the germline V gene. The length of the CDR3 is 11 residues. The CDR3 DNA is TGTGCCAGCAGCTTCCATGAGGGCTACACCTTC. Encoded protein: CASSFHEGYTF.

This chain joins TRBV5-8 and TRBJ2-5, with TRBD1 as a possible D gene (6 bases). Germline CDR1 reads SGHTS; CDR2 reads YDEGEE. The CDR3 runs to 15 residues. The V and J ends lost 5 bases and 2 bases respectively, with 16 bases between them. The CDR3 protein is CASSRTGFPQETQYF. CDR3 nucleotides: TGTGCCAGCAGTCGTACAGGGTTCCCACAAGAGACCCAGTACTTC.

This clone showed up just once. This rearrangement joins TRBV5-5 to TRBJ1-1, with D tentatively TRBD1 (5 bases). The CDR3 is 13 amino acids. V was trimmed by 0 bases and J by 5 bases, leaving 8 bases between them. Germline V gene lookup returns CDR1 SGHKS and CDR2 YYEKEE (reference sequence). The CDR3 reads CASSLVSGTEAFF. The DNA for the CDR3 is TGTGCCAGCAGCTTGGTGTCAGGGACTGAAGCTTTCTTT.

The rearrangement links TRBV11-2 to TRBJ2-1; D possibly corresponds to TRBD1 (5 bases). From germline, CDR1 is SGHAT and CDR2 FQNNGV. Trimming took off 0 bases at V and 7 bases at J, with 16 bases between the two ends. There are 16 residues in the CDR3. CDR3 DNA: TGTGCCAGCAGCTTAGATCGGCAGGGCATGGGGAATGAGCAGTTCTTC. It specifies CASSLDRQGMGNEQFF.

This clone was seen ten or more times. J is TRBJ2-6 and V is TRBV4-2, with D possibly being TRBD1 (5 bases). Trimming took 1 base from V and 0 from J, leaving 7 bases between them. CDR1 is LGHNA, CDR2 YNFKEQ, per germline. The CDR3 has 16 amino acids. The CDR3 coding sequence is TGTGCCAGCAGCCAAGTAGACAGCTCTGGGGCCAACGTCCTGACTTTC. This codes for CASSQVDSSGANVLTF.

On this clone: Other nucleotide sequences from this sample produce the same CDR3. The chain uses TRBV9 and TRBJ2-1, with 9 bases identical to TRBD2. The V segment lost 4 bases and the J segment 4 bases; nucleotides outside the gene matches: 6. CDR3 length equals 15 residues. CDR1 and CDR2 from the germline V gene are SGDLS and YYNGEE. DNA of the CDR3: TGTGCCAGCAGCCCTCGTCTAGCGGGATACAATGAGCAGTTCTTC. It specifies CASSPRLAGYNEQFF.